Below, one T cell receptor (beta chain) is given with its context. V was trimmed by 2 bases and J by 5 bases, leaving 22 bases between them. CDR1 MNHEY and CDR2 SMNVEV come from the germline V gene (reference sequence). This CDR3 has 17 amino acids. The data originate from a study of blood T cell repertoires in COVID-19. Study summary: Donors in the United States, Italy and Spain gave samples during acute or convalescent COVID-19. The analysed material was cDNA or gDNA that came from T cells, B-cell-depleted T cells, or PBMCs.

Per the study methods: Estimated nucleated cell counts came from reference gene primer amplification. Libraries were prepared by immunoSEQ multiplex PCR; TCRdb keeps only in-frame clonotypes and omits some of them. V and J calls and clone size follow that table, whereas D and trimming were derived from the DNA. In the table there are 250,000 to 350,000 clones, more than 75% of which are singletons. This clonotype was sampled from a woman aged 45 to 65 with acute or convalescent COVID-19. What was sequenced was peripheral blood. V is TRBV27 and J is TRBJ2-7; TRBD1 is a possible D gene (6 bases). CDR3 sequence reads: CASSLGYDRFPGHEQYF. Here the CDR3 DNA reads TGTGCCAGCAGTTTAGGGTATGACAGGTTCCCCGGCCACGAGCAGTACTTC.